Each of the 10 T cell receptor beta chains below was sequenced from the same sample in a study of metastatic and nonmetastatic thyroid tumors. With MiXCR, TCRdb called clones anew from the PCR reads. Among 14,000 to 15,000 clones listed, over 20% were seen once. Prior to thyroid surgery, none of the patients had received any treatment. Source material: tumor tissue. These receptors were obtained from a female donor with papillary thyroid cancer or a benign thyroid nodule (not recorded which). Some clones in this sample may be carry-over from other donors' samples.

This clone was observed once. A read error may account for a junction end that differs from germline. The CDR3 reads CSSSLIPGPNSYEQYF. For the CDR3, the DNA is TGTTCCAGCAGCCTGATACCCGGGCCTAACTCCTACGAGCAGTACTTC. The chain recombines TRBV5-5 with TRBJ2-7, with D uncertain. The CDR3 is made up of 16 amino acids. The germline V gene encodes CDR1 SGHKS and CDR2 YYEKEE (reference sequence).

Relative to its sample, this clone is medium-sized. The chain employs TRBV20-1 and TRBJ1-4; tentative D call: TRBD1 (6 bases). Germline CDR1 and CDR2: DFQATT and SNEGSKA (reference sequence). CDR3 length: 13 residues. Trimming removed 6 bases at V and 0 bases at J, with 8 bases between. The CDR3 loop is CSANRATNEKLFF. CDR3 nucleotides: TGCAGTGCCAACAGGGCAACTAATGAAAAACTGTTTTTT.

This clone was counted ten times or more. The rearrangement joins TRBV9 to TRBJ2-3; tentatively, D is TRBD1 or TRBD2 (5 bases each). In germline, CDR1 is SGDLS, CDR2 YYNGEE. Trimming took off 0 bases at V and 7 bases at J, with 9 bases between the two ends. The CDR3 contains 13 residues. CDR3 sequence reads: CASSVEGPYTQYF. DNA of the CDR3: TGTGCCAGCAGCGTAGAGGGACCCTATACGCAGTATTTT.

This clone was recorded at least ten times. This rearrangement joins TRBV28 to TRBJ2-3; D perhaps matches TRBD1 (6 bases). Per the germline V gene, CDR1 is MDHEN and CDR2 is SYDVKM. The V gene lost 5 bases and the J gene lost 2 bases, with 11 bases spanning the gap. The CDR3 has 14 amino acids. The CDR3: CASSLQGYTDTQYF. CDR3 bases: TGTGCCAGCAGTCTCCAGGGGTACACAGATACGCAGTATTTT.

This clone was recorded a few times. V is TRBV2 and J is TRBJ2-7, with unresolved D. The CDR3 has 15 amino acids. V was trimmed by 1 base and J by 1 base, leaving 11 bases between them. Germline V gives CDR1 SNHLY, CDR2 FYNNEI. This CDR3 is CASSEGWRKSYEQYF. The CDR3 nucleotides are TGTGCCAGCAGTGAAGGTTGGAGAAAGTCCTACGAGCAGTACTTC.

The rearrangement uses TRBV10-1 and TRBJ2-7, with D possibly being TRBD2 (5 bases). The length of the CDR3 is 14 residues. Germline CDR1 and CDR2: WNHNN and SYGVQD (reference sequence). V dropped 3 bases and J dropped 7 bases, with 16 bases sitting between them. The CDR3 nucleotides read TGCGCCAGCAGTGATGGGCCAGCGGTTGGGGAGCAGTACTTC. This translates into CASSDGPAVGEQYF.

The sample holds many counts of this clone. The gene calls are TRBV5-4 and TRBJ1-5; D perhaps matches TRBD1 (5 bases). Germline V gene sequence: CDR1 SGHNT, CDR2 YYREEE (reference sequence). The CDR3 length is 13 residues. Trimming removed 4 bases at V and 3 bases at J, with 8 bases between. CDR3 region: CASSTDINQPQHF. The DNA of the CDR3 is TGTGCCAGCAGCACGGACATCAATCAGCCCCAGCATTTT.

This chain joins TRBV30 and TRBJ2-3; possibly TRBD2 for D (6 bases). V dropped 0 bases and J dropped 5 bases, with 12 bases sitting between them. The germline V gene encodes CDR1 GTSNPN and CDR2 SVGIG (reference sequence). The CDR3 spans 14 residues. As DNA, the CDR3 is TGTGCCTGGAGTGTACCCGGGAGTGTAGATACGCAGTATTTT. As protein: CAWSVPGSVDTQYF.

The CDR3 DNA sequence: TGCAGTGCTAGGAGGGGCGTCACCTGCGAGCAGTACTTC. Translating it yields CSARRGVTCEQYF. The gene calls are TRBV20-1 and TRBJ2-7, with D perhaps being TRBD1 or TRBD2 (5 bases each). CDR1 is DFQATT and CDR2 is SNEGSKA in the germline V gene (reference sequence). The CDR3 sequence is 13 residues long. The germline V and J ends were trimmed by 3 bases and 6 bases, with 15 bases remaining between them.

V usage is TRBV27 and J usage is TRBJ2-3; D may be TRBD1 or TRBD2 (6 bases each). V was pared by 6 bases and J by 8 bases, with 18 bases between. CDR3 length: 14 residues. The V gene's germline CDR1 is MNHEY and CDR2 SMNVEV (reference sequence). The CDR3 region is CASSQGPGGATQYF. CDR3 coding DNA: TGTGCCAGCAGCCAGGGGCCCGGAGGGGCTACGCAGTATTTT.